A selection of T cell receptor beta chains follows, all from one sample in a study of PD-1 blockade in classical Hodgkin lymphoma. TCRdb's copy holds only in-frame clones and misses some; the assay was immunoSEQ multiplex PCR. The sample contains 75,000 to 100,000 clones, around 81% of which appear only once. The source material was peripheral blood mononuclear cells (PBMCs), sampled before the second cycle of nivolumab. The receptor source for this set is a human donor with classical Hodgkin lymphoma. The CDR3 runs from the conserved cysteine through the conserved F or W. Each record gives: V gene, D gene, clone size, CDR3 length, CDR3 protein. The D gene is left open where the match is weak. Clone size is not always given. Where it is, it says once, few, many or a class for expanded clones.

TRBV28 - - 14 CASSFWGTKNIQYF
TRBV2 TRBD2 - 17 CASSESRSSGRSDTQYF
TRBV18 TRBD1 - 12 CASSTSDRVSTF
TRBV2 - - 14 CASTRVGAGEKLFF
TRBV5-1 TRBD1 - 15 CASSRQTGPNTEAFF
TRBV6-5 - - 12 CASSYRSGVQFF
TRBV7-8 TRBD1 - 14 CASSLTGEIYGYTF
TRBV19 - - 15 CASSSPTLPNYGYTF
TRBV7-2 TRBD2 - 16 CASSWGLAGEIDTQYF
TRBV6-1 TRBD1 - 14 CASSEGTGVTEAFF
TRBV7-2 TRBD1 - 15 CASSLGTGGFQPQHF
TRBV19 - - 14 CASTPAWSHTEAFF
TRBV18 TRBD1 few 18 CASSPRMQTGDSNQPQHF
TRBV7-2 TRBD2 - 15 CASSTGLARETVEFF
TRBV10-3 - - 14 CAISEDRANTEAFF
TRBV28 - - 14 CASSKRGGGEKLFF
TRBV7-9 - - 15 CASSLIRGNSYEQYF
TRBV7-2 TRBD2 - 16 CASSLAGSGGQETQYF
TRBV19 - many 12 CASSIGESGYTF
TRBV5-6 - - 13 CASSFGRGQTQYF
TRBV6-5 - - 15 CASSYSRRTNYGYTF
TRBV27 TRBD2 - 13 CASTELAGDEQYF
TRBV14 - once 16 CASSQDGGAGTDTQYF
TRBV19 - few 14 CASREGPSSYEQYF
TRBV25-1 - - 15 CASSARGAEGTEAFF
TRBV9 TRBD2 - 17 CASSVAMAGVSYNEQFF
TRBV6-5 TRBD2 - 14 CATKPGLAPSEQYF
TRBV7-6 TRBD2 few 17 CASSLGTSGRIPGELFF
TRBV7-6 TRBD2 - 15 CASSLRLAGAGEQYF
TRBV5-1 TRBD2 - 15 CASSFRTSGIYEQYF
TRBV7-9 TRBD1 - 13 CASSLGTGVGYTF
TRBV15 TRBD2 - 15 CATSLYAGGYNEQFF
TRBV6-5 - - 16 CASSYPVGVARNEQFF
TRBV6-6 TRBD1 - 16 CASSYFQGTVNQPQHF
TRBV19 TRBD1 - 15 CASSISQGAKQPQHF
TRBV29-1 TRBD1 - 12 CSYARGSYEQYF
TRBV29-1 - - 14 CSVERGLSYNEQFF
TRBV5-1 - - 14 CASSLGGVGTEAFF
TRBV7-9 TRBD2 - 15 CASSIGLAGGNEQFF
TRBV27 - - 13 CASSLSGPFEAFF
TRBV9 - once 15 CASSFGDGKNTEAFF
TRBV28 TRBD1 - 15 CASSPPGTGGYEQYF
TRBV7-9 - few 13 CASSLYFRDEQFF
TRBV29-1 TRBD1 few 13 CSVGWDRDSPLHF
TRBV7-3 - - 15 CASSLGSGSYNEQFF
TRBV7-9 - - 13 CASTLRSQETQYF